Given below is one T cell receptor beta chain in context. Produced via immunoSEQ multiplex PCR; TCRdb's table is partial and in-frame only. This sample has tens of thousands of clones; approximately 90% occur once, and the top ten carry around 1%. The sample originates from a study of control samples from healthy donors and cancer patients. CDR3 length equals 16 residues. Trimming removed 7 bases from V and 5 bases from J; junction bases left unmatched: 16. Germline V gene data show CDR1 as LGHDT and CDR2 as YNNKEL (reference sequence). This chain uses TRBV3-1 (or the pseudogene TRBV3-2) with TRBJ2-5, with 7 bases lining up with TRBD2. The TCR sequence derives from a woman between 25 and 40 years old in good health. The sequenced sample was blood. CDR3 nucleotides: TGTGCCAGCACTCCTGGGACTGGCGGGAGAGGGGAGACCCAGTACTTC. Translating it yields CASTPGTGGRGETQYF.